The 21 T cell receptor beta chains in this list originate from one sample, sequenced in a study of cytomegalovirus exposure and HLA in healthy donors. Here immunoSEQ multiplex PCR was the method, and the copy in TCRdb shows in-frame clones only, minus some. Among 200,000 to 250,000 clones listed, around 80% were seen once. The sequencing input was PBMCs. The receptors come from a woman between 25 and 40 years old in good health and CMV-seropositive.

The V gene is TRBV30, the J gene TRBJ2-2, with D uncertain. The V gene's germline CDR1 is GTSNPN and CDR2 SVGIG (reference sequence). The length of the CDR3 is 16 residues. The CDR3 here is CATPGSGFPNTGELFF. CDR3 DNA: TGTGCAACACCGGGCTCTGGCTTCCCGAACACCGGGGAGCTGTTTTTT. Full variable domain (outside the CDR3, taken from reference TRBV30 and TRBJ2-2): SQTIHQWPATLVQPVGSPLSLECTVEGTSNPNLYWYRQAAGRGLQLLFYSVGIGQISSEVPQNLSASRPQDRQFILSSKKLLLSDSGFYLCATPGSGFPNTGELFFGEGSRLTVL.

The rearrangement uses TRBV7-9 and TRBJ1-2; D call uncertain. Deletions cut 2 bases from V and 3 bases from J, with 4 bases between. The CDR3 has 12 residues. The germline gives CDR1 SEHNR, CDR2 FQNEAQ (reference sequence). For the CDR3, the DNA is TGTGCCAGCAGCTTAAGGGACTATGGCTACACCTTC. The encoded protein is CASSLRDYGYTF.

The chain joins TRBV11-2 to TRBJ2-7; the D is unclear. CDR3 size: 13 residues. V shed 1 base and J shed 3 bases, with 7 bases lying between them. Per the germline V gene, CDR1 is SGHAT and CDR2 is FQNNGV. The CDR3 spells CASSLGVSYEQYF. In nucleotides, the CDR3 is TGTGCCAGCAGCTTAGGGGTCAGCTACGAGCAGTACTTC.

This chain links TRBV27 with TRBJ1-5; possible D gene TRBD1, 5 bases. CDR1 and CDR2 from the germline V gene are MNHEY and SMNVEV (reference sequence). The CDR3 has 18 amino acids. V dropped 0 bases and J dropped 2 bases, with 17 bases sitting between them. DNA for the CDR3: TGTGCCAGCAGTTTATCGTGGCGGGGCCCGACCCGCAATCAGCCCCAGCATTTT. This sequence encodes CASSLSWRGPTRNQPQHF.

The chain couples TRBV5-4 to TRBJ2-5; a possible D gene is TRBD1 (6 bases). The CDR3 loop spans 13 amino acids. Per the germline V gene, CDR1 is SGHNT and CDR2 is YYREEE (reference sequence). V was shortened by 4 bases and J by 5 bases, with 12 bases between the two germline ends. The chain's CDR3 is CASSQWDIETQYF. The CDR3 DNA follows: TGTGCCAGCAGCCAATGGGACATCGAGACCCAGTACTTC.

The chain employs TRBV5-1 and TRBJ2-2, with 13 positions matching TRBD2. CDR1 is SGHRS, CDR2 YFSETQ, per germline. V was clipped by 0 bases and J by 6 bases; unmatched bases: 5. The CDR3 is 17 amino acids. The CDR3 DNA sequence: TGCGCCAGCAGCTTGGGCGGCGGACTAGCGGGAGCCGGGGAGCTGTTTTTT. Protein product: CASSLGGGLAGAGELFF.

This chain joins TRBV29-1 and TRBJ2-1; 9 bases agree with TRBD2. Germline values: CDR1 SQVTM, CDR2 ANQGSEA. This CDR3 is built from 14 residues. V shed 4 bases, J shed 4 bases, and the junction held 5 bases outside the gene matches. The CDR3 DNA reads TGCAGCGTTGTAGTTCTAGCGGGATACAATGAGCAGTTCTTC. Its protein product is CSVVVLAGYNEQFF.

The V and J genes are TRBV10-1 and TRBJ2-1, with TRBD2 matching over 9 bases. V shed 7 bases and J 5 bases; nucleotides not matched to a gene: 3. Germline V gene sequence: CDR1 WNHNN, CDR2 SYGVQD (reference sequence). The CDR3 totals 13 residues. The CDR3 nucleotides are TGCGCCAGCACGGCTAGCGGGAACAATGAGCAGTTCTTC. It yields the protein CASTASGNNEQFF.

CDR3 loop: CASSSEGYEQYF. Here the CDR3 DNA reads TGTGCCAGCAGTTCCGAAGGGTACGAGCAGTACTTC. The chain joins TRBV27 to TRBJ2-7; the D is unclear. This CDR3 contains 12 residues. Germline V gives CDR1 MNHEY, CDR2 SMNVEV (reference sequence). Deletions cut 4 bases from V and 4 bases from J, with 8 bases between.

V is TRBV9 and J is TRBJ1-2; 9 nucleotides line up with TRBD1. Germline V gives CDR1 SGDLS, CDR2 YYNGEE. The CDR3 is made up of 18 amino acids. V was clipped by 3 bases and J by 6 bases; unmatched bases: 18. The CDR3 nucleotides are TGTGCCAGCAGCGCTTCGAGGAGACCGGGACAGGGTAAGGATGGCTACACCTTC. As protein: CASSASRRPGQGKDGYTF.

J is TRBJ1-2 and V is TRBV19; D is unresolved. The CDR3 extends over 13 amino acids. Germline V gene lookup returns CDR1 LNHDA and CDR2 SQIVND (reference sequence). V was pared by 4 bases and J by 5 bases, with 11 bases between. The CDR3 here is CASSSPGDYGYTF. The CDR3 DNA reads as TGTGCCAGTAGTAGCCCCGGGGATTATGGCTACACCTTC.

V and J are TRBV5-1 and TRBJ2-3; 15 bases map to TRBD2. The J segment lost 0 bases and the V segment lost 7 bases, leaving 3 bases of the junction unmatched. The CDR3 consists of 16 residues. Germline V lookup: CDR1 SGHRS, CDR2 YFSETQ. CDR3 nucleotide sequence: TGCGCCAGCCATGGACTAGCGGGAGGGAGCACAGATACGCAGTATTTT. Translating it yields CASHGLAGGSTDTQYF.

V usage is TRBV7-9 and J usage is TRBJ2-5, with D maybe TRBD2 (6 bases). V lost 5 bases to trimming and J lost 5 bases, with 12 bases between them. Per the germline V gene, CDR1 is SEHNR and CDR2 is FQNEAQ (reference sequence). The CDR3 runs to 13 residues. Here the CDR3 reads CASSRQLAETQYF. CDR3 nucleotides: TGTGCCAGCAGCCGCCAACTAGCCGAGACCCAGTACTTC.

Note on this clone: Other DNA sequences in the sample encode the same CDR3. The J gene is TRBJ1-5, the V gene TRBV10-3, with D possibly being TRBD1 (6 bases). CDR3 length: 14 residues. Deletions cut 0 bases from V and 4 bases from J, with 7 bases between. Per the germline V gene, CDR1 is ENHRY and CDR2 is SYGVKD. Here the CDR3 reads CAISESGQNQPQHF. The DNA for the CDR3 is TGTGCCATCAGTGAGTCGGGACAAAATCAGCCCCAGCATTTT.

The V call is TRBV28, the J call TRBJ2-1; D is uncertain. Trimming stripped 6 bases from V and 5 bases from J, with 14 bases between. The CDR3 has 14 amino acids. Germline CDR1 reads MDHEN; CDR2 reads SYDVKM. The CDR3 DNA reads TGTGCCAGCAGCCCACGGAAACCCGACAATGAGCAGTTCTTC. It encodes CASSPRKPDNEQFF.

V gene TRBV19 combines with J gene TRBJ1-4, with D maybe TRBD1 (6 bases). The V gene lost 5 bases and the J gene lost 7 bases, with 17 bases spanning the gap. Germline V CDR1 and CDR2: LNHDA, SQIVND (reference sequence). This CDR3 spans 15 amino acids. The CDR3 bases are TGTGCCAGTAGTGGACGGACAGACTCGAGTGAAAAACTGTTTTTT. Its translation: CASSGRTDSSEKLFF.

The chain joins TRBV27 to TRBJ2-1; D is unclear. The germline V gene has CDR1 MNHEY and CDR2 SMNVEV (reference sequence). Trimming pared 7 bases from V and 10 bases from J, leaving 23 bases between. This CDR3 has 15 amino acids. CDR3 protein: CASTWSRPGMGEQFF. CDR3 DNA: TGTGCCAGCACGTGGTCCAGGCCCGGTATGGGAGAGCAGTTCTTC.

The chain combines TRBV27 with TRBJ2-6, with D unclear. V dropped 2 bases and J dropped 0 bases, with 5 bases sitting between them. CDR3 length: 15 residues. CDR1 and CDR2 (germline): MNHEY, SMNVEV (reference sequence). In DNA, the CDR3 is TGTGCCAGCAGTTTAAAGAACTCTGGGGCCAACGTCCTGACTTTC. This gives the protein CASSLKNSGANVLTF.

CDR3 amino acids: CASSSRDTTGEQFF. Written as DNA, the CDR3 is TGCGCCAGCAGCTCCCGGGACACCACAGGGGAGCAGTTCTTC. The chain recombines TRBV5-1 with TRBJ2-1; D may be TRBD1 (6 bases). Looked up from germline, CDR1 is SGHRS and CDR2 is YFSETQ. Trimming pared 3 bases from V and 10 bases from J, leaving 17 bases between. The CDR3 contains 14 residues.

The chain has TRBV7-2 and TRBJ1-1; perhaps TRBD1 as D (5 bases). There are 15 residues in the CDR3. Trimming shortened V by 1 base and J by 4 bases, and 13 bases separated the two germline ends. In germline, CDR1 is SGHTA, CDR2 FQGNSA. The CDR3, as DNA: TGTGCCAGCAGCTTAGTGGGGGGGTTGAGCACTGAAGCTTTCTTT. This translates into CASSLVGGLSTEAFF.

The chain employs TRBV7-2 and TRBJ1-5, with 7 positions matching TRBD1. V shed 0 bases, J shed 5 bases, and the junction held 7 bases outside the gene matches. This CDR3 contains 16 residues. Germline V gene data show CDR1 as SGHTA and CDR2 as FQGNSA. The CDR3 DNA reads TGTGCCAGCAGCTTAGCAACGGACAGGTTCGATCAGCCCCAGCATTTT. Protein: CASSLATDRFDQPQHF.